This T cell receptor beta chain was sequenced in a study of early T cells in non-severe SARS-CoV-2 infection. This clonotype was observed at least ten times. Attached unique molecular identifiers marked individual cDNA molecules. TCRdb reprocessed the 5' RACE reads with MiXCR, giving one entry per CDR3 protein. The table has more than 75,000 distinct CDR3 sequences, over 10% seen once. The TCR was taken from an adult who was a healthcare worker with PCR-confirmed SARS-CoV-2 infection or an uninfected control (not recorded which). The source material was whole blood.

The CDR3 sequence: CASSLVFRVSPHTEAFF. The CDR3 region has the DNA TGTGCCAGCAGCTTAGTATTCAGGGTAAGCCCCCACACTGAAGCTTTCTTT. The genes are TRBV11-3 and TRBJ1-1; D possibly corresponds to TRBD1 (5 bases). V dropped 1 base and J dropped 3 bases, with 18 bases sitting between them. The germline CDR1 and CDR2 sequences are SGHNT and YENEEA. The CDR3 is made up of 17 amino acids.